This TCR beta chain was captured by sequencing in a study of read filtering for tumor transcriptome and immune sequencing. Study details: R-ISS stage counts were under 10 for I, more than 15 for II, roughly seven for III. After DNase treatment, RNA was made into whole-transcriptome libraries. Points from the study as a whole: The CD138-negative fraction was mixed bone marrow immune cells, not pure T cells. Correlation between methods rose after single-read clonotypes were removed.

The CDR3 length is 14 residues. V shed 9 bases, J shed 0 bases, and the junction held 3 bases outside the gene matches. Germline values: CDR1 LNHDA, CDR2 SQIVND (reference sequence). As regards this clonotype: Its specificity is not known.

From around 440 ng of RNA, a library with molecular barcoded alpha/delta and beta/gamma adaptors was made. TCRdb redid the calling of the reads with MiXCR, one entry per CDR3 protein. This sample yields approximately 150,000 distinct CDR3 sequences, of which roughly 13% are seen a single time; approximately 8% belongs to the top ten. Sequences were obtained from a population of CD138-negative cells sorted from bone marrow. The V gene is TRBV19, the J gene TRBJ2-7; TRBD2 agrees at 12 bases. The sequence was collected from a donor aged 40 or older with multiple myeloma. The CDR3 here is CASGLAGSSYEQYF. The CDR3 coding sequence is TGTGCCAGCGGACTAGCGGGGAGCTCCTACGAGCAGTACTTC. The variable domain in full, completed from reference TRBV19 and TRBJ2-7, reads DGGITQSPKYLFRKEGQNVTLSCEQNLNHDAMYWYRQDPGQGLRLIYYSQIVNDFQKGDIAEGYSVSREKKESFPLTVTSAQKNPTAFYLCASGLAGSSYEQYFGPGTRLTVT.